One T cell receptor (beta chain) is described in this entry. Only a few counts were recorded for this clonotype. The antigen it recognizes is unknown. Within one base of it there is no much larger clone, and no base qualities were kept. These data belong to a study of T-cell memory formation after mild COVID-19 (dated by TCRdb to the early 2020s). Concerning the study at large: TCR sequence clusters from the two donors were found to be largely donor specific. The cohort comprised two young, previously healthy adult volunteers, one female and one male. In a couple of donors, T-cell clones that expanded and contracted after mild COVID-19 were followed by sequencing TCRalpha and TCRbeta repertoires longitudinally. The paper as a whole reports these results and caveats: Clones contracting from day 15 to 85 had balanced CD4/CD8 phenotypes, while a second wave expanding from day 15 to 37 was biased towards CD4+. Only a couple of mild cases were covered in the study, and larger cohorts including severe cases with pre-infection samples were considered necessary. SARS-CoV-2 specificity was not confirmed for the second-wave clones peaking on day 37. Contracting CD4+ clones appeared mostly in the CM and EM memory subsets, whereas CD8+ clones were enriched in EMRA. Some responding clones were detected in pre-infection memory, suggesting pre-existing cross-reactive memory T cells joined the SARS-CoV-2 response.

For this chain, trimming is 1 base at the V end and 2 bases at the J end, and the number of junction bases without a gene match is 10. CDR1 and CDR2, per the germline V gene, are KGHSH and LQKENI. CDR3 length: 17 amino acids, cysteine to phenylalanine. The retained sequence is limited to the CDR3, 51 bases, with the frame set at the first base. Sequencing was performed on an Illumina NovaSeq 6000. TCRalpha and TCRbeta cDNA libraries were constructed by 5'RACE with constant-segment primers, with sample barcodes and unique molecular identifiers being introduced. RNA was extracted from every sample with Trizol reagent. The libraries were amplified in two PCR steps, and the second step added a second sample barcode and Illumina TruSeq adapters. Sequencing of the libraries was done on an Illumina NovaSeq, producing 2 x 150 bp paired-end reads. Processing in the source paper ran as follows. The reads were demultiplexed and collapsed into UMI-guided consensus sequences using migec v1.2.7. Using mixcr v2.1.11, UMI consensuses were aligned to TRA and TRB V and J templates and then assembled into clonotypes. A clonotype was counted as expanded or contracted only if both edgeR and NoisET called the change significant, with noise models trained on biological replicates. edgeR calls used a false discovery rate-adjusted p below 0.01 and a log2 fold-change threshold of 1. As an exploratory analysis of dynamics, max-normalized trajectories of the 1000 most abundant clonotypes were examined by PCA with hierarchical clustering. Separately sequenced CD4+ and CD8+ repertoires were used to assign the CD4 or CD8 phenotype of responding clones. TCRdb itself trimmed the public reads at Q25 with fastp, ran MiXCR and retained productive beta chains. Every distinct CDR3 protein forms one entry, paired with its most common genes and DNA. The V and J calls here are based on TCRdb, not the publication. This sample gives about half a million distinct CDR3 sequences in total; 18% of them show up just once. Clones ranked in the top ten supply 9% to 15% of the sample.

Ficoll-Paque density gradient centrifugation was used to isolate PBMCs. The chain was built from TRBV18 and TRBJ2-7; TRBD2 fits 8 bases in the junction. The receptor was derived from an adult woman who had mild COVID-19 (a few samples of this study predate the infection). The sample titles of this study are shuffled in the database, so cell type and time point are left out; the donor was told from shared clones. Sequencing input: PBMCs or a T cell subset sorted from them (not recorded which). The nucleotide sequence reads as follows: TGTGCCAGCTCACCACGCGTTTCGGCGGGAGGTACCTACGAGCAGTACTTC. Its amino acids are CASSPRVSAGGTYEQYF.